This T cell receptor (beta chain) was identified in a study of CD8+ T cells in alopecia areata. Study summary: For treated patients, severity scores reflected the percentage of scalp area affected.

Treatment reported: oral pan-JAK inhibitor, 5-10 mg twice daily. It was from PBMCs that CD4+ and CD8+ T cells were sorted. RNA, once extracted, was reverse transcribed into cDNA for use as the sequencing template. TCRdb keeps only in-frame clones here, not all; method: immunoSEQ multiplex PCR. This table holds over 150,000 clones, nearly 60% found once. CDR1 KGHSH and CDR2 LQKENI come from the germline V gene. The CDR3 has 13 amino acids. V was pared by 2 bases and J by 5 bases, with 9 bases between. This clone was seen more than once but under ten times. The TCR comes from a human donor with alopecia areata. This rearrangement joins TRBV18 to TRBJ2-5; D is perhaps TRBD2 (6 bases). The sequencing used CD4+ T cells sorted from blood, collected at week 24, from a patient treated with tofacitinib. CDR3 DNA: TGTGCCAGCTCACCAACTAGCAAGGAGACCCAGTACTTC. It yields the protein CASSPTSKETQYF.